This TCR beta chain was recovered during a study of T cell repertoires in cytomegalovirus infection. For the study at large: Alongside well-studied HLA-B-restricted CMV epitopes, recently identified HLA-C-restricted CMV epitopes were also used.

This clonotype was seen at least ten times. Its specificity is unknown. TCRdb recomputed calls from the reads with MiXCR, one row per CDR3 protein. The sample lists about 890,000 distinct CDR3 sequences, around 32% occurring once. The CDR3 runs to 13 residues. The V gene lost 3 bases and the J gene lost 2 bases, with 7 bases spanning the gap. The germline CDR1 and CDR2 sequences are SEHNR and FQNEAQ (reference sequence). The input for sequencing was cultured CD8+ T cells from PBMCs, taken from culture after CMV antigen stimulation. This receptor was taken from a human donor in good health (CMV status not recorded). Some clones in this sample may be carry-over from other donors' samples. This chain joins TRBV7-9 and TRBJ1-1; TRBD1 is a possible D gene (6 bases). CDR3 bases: TGTGCCAGCAGCTTCAGGGGAAACACTGAAGCTTTCTTT. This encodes CASSFRGNTEAFF.